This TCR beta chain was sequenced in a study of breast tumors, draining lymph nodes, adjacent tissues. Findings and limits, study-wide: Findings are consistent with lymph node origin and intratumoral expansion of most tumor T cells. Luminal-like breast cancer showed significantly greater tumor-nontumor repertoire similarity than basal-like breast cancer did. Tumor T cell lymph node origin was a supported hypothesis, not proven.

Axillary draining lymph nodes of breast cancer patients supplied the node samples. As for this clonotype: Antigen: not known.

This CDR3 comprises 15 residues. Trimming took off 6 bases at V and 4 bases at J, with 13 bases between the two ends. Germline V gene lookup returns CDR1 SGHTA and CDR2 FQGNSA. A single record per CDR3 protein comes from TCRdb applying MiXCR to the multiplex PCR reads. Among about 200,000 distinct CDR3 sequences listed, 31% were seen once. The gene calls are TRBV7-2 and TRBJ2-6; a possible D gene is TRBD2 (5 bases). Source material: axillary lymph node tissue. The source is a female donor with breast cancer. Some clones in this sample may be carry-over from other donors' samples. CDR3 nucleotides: TGTGCCAGCAGACTAGGTGCTACAGGGGCCAACGTCCTGACTTTC. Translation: CASRLGATGANVLTF.